This T cell receptor beta chain was identified in a study of blood T cell repertoires in COVID-19. At the level of the study: Acute and convalescent COVID-19 samples came from the United States, Italy and Spain. The analysed material was cDNA or gDNA that came from T cells, B-cell-depleted T cells, or PBMCs.

The length of the CDR3 is 12 residues. Looked up from germline, CDR1 is MDHEN and CDR2 is SYDVKM. The V end was cut by 3 bases, the J end by 2 bases, with 4 bases between. Original processing methods: Amplified reference gene primers provided the basis for estimating nucleated cell counts. Some clones are missing from TCRdb's copy, which holds only in-frame ones; the method was immunoSEQ multiplex PCR. The DNA was the basis for D and trimming; V, J and clone size are from that table. The sample has approximately 290,000 clones, around nine tenths seen once. This chain joins TRBV28 and TRBJ1-1; no clear D gene. The material sequenced was peripheral blood. The source is a man in his thirties or forties with acute or convalescent COVID-19. CDR3 coding DNA: TGTGCCAGCAGTTTGTTAAACACTGAAGCTTTCTTT. Translating it yields CASSLLNTEAFF.